The 25 T cell receptor beta chains presented below share a single source sample, sequenced in a study of T-cell reconstitution after alpha-beta-depleted transplantation in children. TCRbeta library construction was performed incorporating unique molecular identifiers. TCRdb used MiXCR to reprocess the PCR reads, holding one entry per CDR3 protein. Found here are 120,000 or so distinct CDR3 sequences, 10% of them singletons; the top ten hold less than 10%. This specimen was PBMCs from the stem cell graft donor, taken from the stem cell graft. These receptors originate from a human donor who donated a stem cell graft to a child with acute lymphoblastic leukemia.

This clonotype came up many times. The chain has TRBV12-3 or TRBV12-4 and TRBJ2-1; D might be TRBD1 or TRBD2, each matching 5 bases. Trimming pared 3 bases from V and 12 bases from J, leaving 12 bases between. The CDR3 is made up of 12 amino acids. The CDR3 here is CASSFGGIAQFF. For the CDR3, the DNA is TGTGCCAGCAGTTTTGGGGGAATCGCGCAGTTCTTC.

This clonotype has a count of ten or more. V and J are TRBV9 and TRBJ2-2; 9 nucleotides match TRBD1. Germline V gene lookup returns CDR1 SGDLS and CDR2 YYNGEE. The CDR3 extends over 16 amino acids. V dropped 0 bases and J dropped 5; count of bases not matched to a gene: 5. The CDR3 DNA sequence: TGTGCCAGCAGCGTAGCTCCGGGACAGGGAACCGGGGAGCTGTTTTTT. This sequence encodes CASSVAPGQGTGELFF.

This clonotype was counted ten times or more. The CDR3 DNA follows: TGCAGTGCTAGACAGTCTAACTATGGCTACACCTTC. Amino acid sequence: CSARQSNYGYTF. V is TRBV20-1 and J is TRBJ1-2; D is undetermined. The CDR3 has 12 residues. Germline assignment: CDR1 DFQATT and CDR2 SNEGSKA (reference sequence). Trimming stripped 2 bases from V and 0 bases from J, with 4 bases between.

This clonotype was observed at least ten times. J is TRBJ1-1 and V is TRBV20-1, with TRBD1 matching 9 bases. CDR1 is DFQATT, CDR2 SNEGSKA, per germline (reference sequence). CDR3 length equals 11 residues. Germline trimming cut 6 bases from V and 10 bases from J; bases unmatched to any gene: 6. As DNA, the CDR3 is TGCAGTGCCAGGGACAGGGTCGGAGCTTTCTTT. Translation: CSARDRVGAFF.

This clonotype was seen ten or more times. The genes are TRBV20-1 and TRBJ2-3; D remains unclear. The CDR3 extends over 14 amino acids. The V gene's germline CDR1 is DFQATT and CDR2 SNEGSKA (reference sequence). CDR3 sequence reads: CSPLGPTGTDTQYF. CDR3 coding DNA: TGCAGCCCCCTTGGTCCTACTGGCACAGATACGCAGTATTTT.

This clonotype was counted ten times or more. This rearrangement joins TRBV6-6 to TRBJ1-2; 7 bases line up with TRBD1. This CDR3 is 13 amino acids long. CDR1 and CDR2 from the germline V gene are MNHNY and SVGAGI (reference sequence). J gave up 3 bases and V 5 bases, and 3 bases lay outside the gene matches. CDR3 DNA sequence: TGTGCCAGCAGTACCACAGGGGACTATGGCTACACCTTC. Translation gives CASSTTGDYGYTF.

This clonotype was observed many times. V is TRBV12-3 or TRBV12-4 and J is TRBJ1-4; D is unresolved. There are 13 residues in the CDR3. Trimming removed 6 bases at V and 7 bases at J, with 12 bases between. The CDR3 nucleotides are TGTGCCAGCAGACTTGACTGGGGTGAAAAACTGTTTTTT. It encodes CASRLDWGEKLFF.

This clonotype was found many times. The chain uses TRBV6-2 or TRBV6-3 and TRBJ2-1, with D possibly TRBD2 on 5 matching bases. This CDR3 is built from 12 residues. Deletions cut 8 bases from V and 0 bases from J, with 5 bases between. The germline CDR1 and CDR2 sequences are MNHEY and SVGEGT. In DNA, the CDR3 is TGTGCCAGCGGGAGCTCCTACAATGAGCAGTTCTTC. It encodes CASGSSYNEQFF.

This clonotype was observed at least ten times. The chain recombines TRBV11-1 with TRBJ2-2; 8 nucleotides align to TRBD1. V lost 5 bases and J lost 2; bases outside the gene matches: 16. The CDR3 has 19 amino acids. Germline values: CDR1 SGHAT, CDR2 FQDESV (reference sequence). The CDR3 nucleotides are TGTGCCAGCAGCACCCAAGAGAGGCGCAGGGGGCCTAACACCGGGGAGCTGTTTTTT. It translates to CASSTQERRRGPNTGELFF.

This clonotype has ten or more counts. The chain links TRBV25-1 to TRBJ2-7; 12 nucleotides align to TRBD2. Germline V gene lookup returns CDR1 MGHDK and CDR2 SYGVNS. Trimming removed 4 bases from V and 5 bases from J; junction bases left unmatched: 0. The CDR3 is 13 residues long. CDR3 in DNA: TGTGCCAGCAGTGGACTAGCGGGAGACGAGCAGTACTTC. Amino acids: CASSGLAGDEQYF.

The sample holds many counts of this clonotype. V and J are TRBV7-2 and TRBJ1-5; D remains unclear. V was trimmed by 3 bases and J by 1 base, leaving 7 bases between them. The CDR3 spans 14 residues. Per germline, CDR1 SGHTA and CDR2 FQGNSA. The CDR3 here is CASSFDLSNQPQHF. Written as DNA, the CDR3 is TGTGCCAGCAGCTTTGATTTGAGCAATCAGCCCCAGCATTTT.

Ten or more counts support this clonotype. V gene TRBV4-3 combines with J gene TRBJ2-7, with 8 bases lining up with TRBD2. CDR3 length: 14 residues. V was clipped by 3 bases and J by 2 bases; unmatched bases: 3. Per germline, CDR1 LGHNA and CDR2 YSLEER. CDR3 in amino acids: CASSQSGGAYEQYF. The CDR3 nucleotides are TGCGCCAGCAGCCAGTCCGGGGGGGCCTACGAGCAGTACTTC.

In its sample, this clonotype was seen many times. This chain connects TRBV27 to TRBJ1-4; 7 bases fit TRBD1. The CDR3 is made up of 14 amino acids. In germline, CDR1 is MNHEY, CDR2 SMNVEV (reference sequence). Trimming removed 4 bases from V and 8 bases from J; junction bases left unmatched: 7. CDR3 residues: CASSSTGNWEKLFF. Here the CDR3 DNA reads TGTGCCAGCAGTTCGACAGGGAACTGGGAAAAACTGTTTTTT.

This clonotype was detected many times. The rearrangement joins TRBV29-1 to TRBJ2-6; TRBD1 matches 7 bases. V trimming: 1 base; J trimming: 4 bases; junction bases outside the gene matches: 7. Looked up from germline, CDR1 is SQVTM and CDR2 is ANQGSEA. CDR3 size: 16 residues. CDR3 residues: CSVEGRQGSGANVLTF. The CDR3 DNA reads as TGCAGCGTTGAAGGGAGACAGGGATCCGGGGCCAACGTCCTGACTTTC.

This clonotype was recorded at least ten times. The rearrangement links TRBV7-6 to TRBJ2-7; D might be TRBD1 (6 bases). V dropped 5 bases and J dropped 6 bases, with 11 bases sitting between them. Per the germline V gene, CDR1 is SGHVS and CDR2 is FNYEAQ. The CDR3 is made up of 12 amino acids. The CDR3 region has the DNA TGTGCCAGCAGCGCCGGGACAATCGAGCAGTACTTC. This encodes CASSAGTIEQYF.

This clonotype has ten or more counts. The chain couples TRBV20-1 to TRBJ2-5, with D possibly matching TRBD1 (5 bases). In germline, CDR1 is DFQATT, CDR2 SNEGSKA (reference sequence). The CDR3 covers 13 residues. Trimming cost V 4 bases and J 1 base, with 10 bases left between them. CDR3 amino acids: CSATRTSQETQYF. The CDR3, as DNA: TGCAGTGCTACCAGGACATCCCAAGAGACCCAGTACTTC.

Many counts were recorded for this clonotype. The chain combines TRBV7-2 with TRBJ2-1, with D unclear. Germline CDR1 and CDR2: SGHTA and FQGNSA. Trimming removed 4 bases from V and 0 bases from J, with 16 bases in between. CDR3 length equals 17 residues. The DNA of the CDR3 is TGTGCCAGCAGCTCTAAGTCCCCATCCCCCTCCTACAATGAGCAGTTCTTC. Protein sequence: CASSSKSPSPSYNEQFF.

In this sample, this clonotype turned up many times. The genes are TRBV12-3 or TRBV12-4 and TRBJ1-1; D is uncertain. This CDR3 is 13 amino acids long. V lost 3 bases and J 1 base, leaving 6 bases between the germline ends. The CDR3 sequence is CASSFRSNTEAFF. CDR3 DNA sequence: TGTGCCAGCAGTTTCCGTTCGAACACTGAAGCTTTCTTT.

Many counts were recorded for this clonotype. The rearrangement uses TRBV5-6 and TRBJ2-2; 9 bases agree with TRBD1. The CDR3 contains 16 residues. Looked up from germline, CDR1 is SGHDT and CDR2 is YYEEEE. Losses at the gene ends were 4 bases for V and 0 bases for J; bases not matched to a gene: 4. CDR3 loop: CASSPDRGSNTGELFF. The CDR3 DNA follows: TGTGCCAGCAGCCCGGACAGGGGTTCGAACACCGGGGAGCTGTTTTTT.

This clonotype was counted at least ten times. The chain carries TRBV12-3 or TRBV12-4 and TRBJ2-3, with 7 bases identical to TRBD1. This CDR3 contains 15 residues. Trimming removed 2 bases from V and 1 base from J; junction bases left unmatched: 3. Written as DNA, the CDR3 is TGTGCCAGCAGTTTAAGACAGGGAGGCACAGATACGCAGTATTTT. This codes for CASSLRQGGTDTQYF.

This clonotype was counted ten times or more. The chain recombines TRBV20-1 with TRBJ2-5; tentative D call: TRBD1 (6 bases). This CDR3 has 15 residues. Germline CDR1 reads DFQATT; CDR2 reads SNEGSKA (reference sequence). The ends were cut back, 3 bases at V and 1 base at J, with 15 bases in the middle. The DNA for the CDR3 is TGCAGTGCTAGCTCCCTTACAGGGATCCAAGAGACCCAGTACTTC. Protein: CSASSLTGIQETQYF.

Comment on this clonotype: A much larger clone differs by one base, so this may be a read error. The chain employs TRBV7-2 and TRBJ2-2, with 7 nucleotides matching TRBD2. CDR3 length: 14 residues. The germline V gene has CDR1 SGHTA and CDR2 FQGNSA. J lost 4 bases, V lost 4 bases, and 3 bases had no gene match. CDR3 nucleotides: TGTGCCAGCAGCTATCGGGGGGTCACCGGGGAGCTGTTTTTT. Translating gives CASSYRGVTGELFF.

This clonotype showed up many times. The chain has TRBV6-5 and TRBJ2-5; 8 nucleotides align to TRBD2. V was clipped by 0 bases and J by 7 bases; unmatched bases: 13. Germline V gene lookup returns CDR1 MNHEY and CDR2 SVGAGI. The CDR3 runs 17 residues. CDR3 residues: CASSYSGTSGVGWTQYF. The CDR3 DNA reads TGTGCCAGCAGTTACTCTGGGACTAGTGGGGTAGGGTGGACCCAGTACTTC.

This clonotype was counted ten times or more. V gene TRBV12-3 or TRBV12-4 combines with J gene TRBJ1-5; D possibly corresponds to TRBD1 (6 bases). V lost 3 bases to trimming and J lost 6 bases, with 12 bases between them. CDR3 size: 14 residues. CDR3 residues: CASSFSAGVQPQHF. In DNA, the CDR3 is TGTGCCAGCAGTTTTTCGGCAGGGGTTCAGCCCCAGCATTTT.

This clonotype came up a few times. This chain links TRBV30 with TRBJ1-1; the D gene is possibly TRBD1 (6 bases). The CDR3 is made up of 13 amino acids. The germline V gene has CDR1 GTSNPN and CDR2 SVGIG (reference sequence). Trimming took off 2 bases at V and 6 bases at J, with 13 bases between the two ends. The CDR3 protein is CAWSLARQAEAFF. The CDR3 DNA follows: TGTGCCTGGAGTTTGGCCCGACAGGCTGAAGCTTTCTTT.